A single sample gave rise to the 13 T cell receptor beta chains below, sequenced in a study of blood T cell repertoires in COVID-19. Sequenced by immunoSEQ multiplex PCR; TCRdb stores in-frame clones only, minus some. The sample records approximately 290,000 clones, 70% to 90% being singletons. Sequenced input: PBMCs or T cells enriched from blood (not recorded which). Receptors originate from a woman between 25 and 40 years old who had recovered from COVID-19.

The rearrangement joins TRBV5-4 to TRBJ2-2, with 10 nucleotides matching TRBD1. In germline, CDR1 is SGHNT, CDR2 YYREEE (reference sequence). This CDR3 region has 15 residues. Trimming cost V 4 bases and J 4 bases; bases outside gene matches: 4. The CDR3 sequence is CASSTRTGGTGELFF. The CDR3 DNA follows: TGTGCCAGCAGCACCAGGACAGGGGGCACCGGGGAGCTGTTTTTT.

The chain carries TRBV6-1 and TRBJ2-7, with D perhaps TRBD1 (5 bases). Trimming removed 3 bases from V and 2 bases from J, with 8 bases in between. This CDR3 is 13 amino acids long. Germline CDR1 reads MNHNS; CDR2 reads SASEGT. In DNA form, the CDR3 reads TGTGCCAGCAGTGATAGGGGTCCCTACGAGCAGTACTTC. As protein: CASSDRGPYEQYF.

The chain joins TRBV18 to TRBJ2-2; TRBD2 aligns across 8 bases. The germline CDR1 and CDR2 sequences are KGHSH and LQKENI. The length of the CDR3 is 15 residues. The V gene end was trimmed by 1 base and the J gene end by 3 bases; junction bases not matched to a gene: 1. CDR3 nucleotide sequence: TGTGCCAGCTCACCACTACTAGCGGACACCGGGGAGCTGTTTTTT. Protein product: CASSPLLADTGELFF.

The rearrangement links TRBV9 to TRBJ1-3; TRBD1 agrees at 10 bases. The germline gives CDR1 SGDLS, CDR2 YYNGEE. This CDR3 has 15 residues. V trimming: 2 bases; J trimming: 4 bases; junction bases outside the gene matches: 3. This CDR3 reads CASSVGQGHGNTIYF. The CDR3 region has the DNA TGTGCCAGCAGCGTGGGACAGGGGCACGGAAACACCATATATTTT.

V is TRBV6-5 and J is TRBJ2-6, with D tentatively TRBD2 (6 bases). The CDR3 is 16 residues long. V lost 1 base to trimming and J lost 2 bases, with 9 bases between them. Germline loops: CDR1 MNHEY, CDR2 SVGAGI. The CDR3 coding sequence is TGTGCCAGCAGTTACTTAGGAGGGACTGGGGCCAACGTCCTGACTTTC. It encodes CASSYLGGTGANVLTF.

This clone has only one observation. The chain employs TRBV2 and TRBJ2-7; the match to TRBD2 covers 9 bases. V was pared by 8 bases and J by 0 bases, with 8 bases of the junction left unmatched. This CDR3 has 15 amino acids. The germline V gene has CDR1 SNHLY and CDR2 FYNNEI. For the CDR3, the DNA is TGTGCCAGCCAGCGGGAGGCTATGAGCTCCTACGAGCAGTACTTC. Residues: CASQREAMSSYEQYF.

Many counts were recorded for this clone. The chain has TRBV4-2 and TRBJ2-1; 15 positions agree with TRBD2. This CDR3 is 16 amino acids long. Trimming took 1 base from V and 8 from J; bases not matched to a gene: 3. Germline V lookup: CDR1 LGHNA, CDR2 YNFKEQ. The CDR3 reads CASSQGTSGGADEQFF. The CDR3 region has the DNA TGTGCCAGCAGCCAAGGGACTAGCGGGGGGGCGGATGAGCAGTTCTTC.

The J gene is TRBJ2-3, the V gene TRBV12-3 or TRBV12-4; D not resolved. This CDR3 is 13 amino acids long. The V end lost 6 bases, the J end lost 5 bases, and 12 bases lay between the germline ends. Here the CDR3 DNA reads TGTGCCAGCAGCTTATATAAGCTAGATACGCAGTATTTT. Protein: CASSLYKLDTQYF.

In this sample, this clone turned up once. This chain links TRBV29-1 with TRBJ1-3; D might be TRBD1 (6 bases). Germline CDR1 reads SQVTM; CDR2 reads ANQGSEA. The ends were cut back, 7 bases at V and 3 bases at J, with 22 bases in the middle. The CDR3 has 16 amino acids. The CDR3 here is CSERRWAGVSGNTIYF. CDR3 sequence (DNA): TGCAGCGAACGCCGGTGGGCAGGGGTTAGTGGAAACACCATATATTTT. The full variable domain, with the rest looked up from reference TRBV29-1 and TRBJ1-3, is SAVISQKPSRDICQRGTSLTIQCQVDSQVTMMFWYRQQPGQSLTLIATANQGSEATYESGFVIDKFPISRPNLTFSTLTVSNMSPEDSSIYLCSERRWAGVSGNTIYFGEGSWLTVV.

CDR3 nucleotide sequence: TGCGCCAGCAGCCAAGCAATAGAACAGGGTGTCTATGGCTACACCTTC. This sequence encodes CASSQAIEQGVYGYTF. The chain couples TRBV4-1 to TRBJ1-2; TRBD1 might be the D (6 bases). The ends were cut back, 1 base at V and 4 bases at J, with 16 bases in the middle. The CDR3 has 16 residues. Germline V CDR1 and CDR2: MGHRA, YSYEKL.

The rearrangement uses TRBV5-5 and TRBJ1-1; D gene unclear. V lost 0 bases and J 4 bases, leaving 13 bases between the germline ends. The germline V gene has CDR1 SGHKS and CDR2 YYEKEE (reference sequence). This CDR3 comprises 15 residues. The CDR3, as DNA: TGTGCCAGCAGCTTGGCGGAGACGGGAAGCACTGAAGCTTTCTTT. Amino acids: CASSLAETGSTEAFF.

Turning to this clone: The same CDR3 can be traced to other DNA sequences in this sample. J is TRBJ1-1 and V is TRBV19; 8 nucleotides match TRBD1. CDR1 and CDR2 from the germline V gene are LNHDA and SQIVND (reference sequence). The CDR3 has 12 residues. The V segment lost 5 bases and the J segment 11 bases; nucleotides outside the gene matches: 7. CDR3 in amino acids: CASSFGQGRAFF. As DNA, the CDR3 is TGTGCCAGTAGTTTCGGACAGGGCCGGGCTTTCTTT.

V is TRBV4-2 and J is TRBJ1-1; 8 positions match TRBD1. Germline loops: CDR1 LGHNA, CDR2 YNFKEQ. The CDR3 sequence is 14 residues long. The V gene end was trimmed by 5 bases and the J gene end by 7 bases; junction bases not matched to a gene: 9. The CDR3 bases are TGTGCCAGCAGCGCAGAACAGGGGGAGAGTGAAGCTTTCTTT. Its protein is CASSAEQGESEAFF.